The 31 T cell receptor beta chains listed next were all sequenced from one sample in a study of monozygotic twins with cystic fibrosis. TCRdb's table, derived via immunoSEQ multiplex PCR, lists solely in-frame clones and lacks some. The sample includes approximately 25,000 clones, approximately 90% of them seen just once. The specimen sequenced was blood. The receptor set was obtained from a girl aged 2-10 years with cystic fibrosis.

This clone has a single count. The chain couples TRBV27 to TRBJ1-1, with 9 bases fitting TRBD1. The CDR3 spans 13 residues. Germline CDR1 MNHEY, CDR2 SMNVEV (reference sequence). Germline trimming cut 5 bases from V and 7 bases from J; bases unmatched to any gene: 5. The DNA of the CDR3 is TGTGCCAGCAGTCTGGGACAGGGCGGTGAAGCTTTCTTT. It is translated as CASSLGQGGEAFF.

This sequence joins TRBV4-1 and TRBJ1-2, with 11 bases aligning to TRBD1. Germline V CDR1 and CDR2: MGHRA, YSYEKL. The V segment lost 1 base and the J segment 8 bases; nucleotides outside the gene matches: 12. The CDR3 length is 17 residues. Written as DNA, the CDR3 is TGCGCCAGCAGCCAAGTTGGGCTTGGACAGGGGGCGGAAGGCTACACCTTC. Its translation: CASSQVGLGQGAEGYTF.

The chain joins TRBV25-1 to TRBJ1-2, with 7 positions matching TRBD1. The germline V gene has CDR1 MGHDK and CDR2 SYGVNS. This CDR3 has 14 amino acids. The V and J ends lost 2 bases and 7 bases, in that order; junction bases with no gene match: 7. This CDR3 is CASSERVGTAGYTF. DNA of the CDR3: TGTGCCAGCAGTGAAAGGGTCGGGACAGCTGGCTACACCTTC.

The gene calls are TRBV5-6 and TRBJ2-3; 8 bases are shared with TRBD2. V dropped 9 bases and J dropped 2; count of bases not matched to a gene: 8. CDR1 and CDR2 from the germline V gene are SGHDT and YYEEEE. This CDR3 region has 14 residues. The chain's CDR3 is CATQPGLVTDTQYF. Here the CDR3 DNA reads TGTGCCACACAACCGGGACTAGTCACAGATACGCAGTATTTT.

The chain has TRBV6-5 and TRBJ1-6; D gene ambiguous. Trimming took 7 bases from V and 0 from J, leaving 10 bases between them. This CDR3 is built from 15 residues. Per the germline V gene, CDR1 is MNHEY and CDR2 is SVGAGI. DNA for the CDR3: TGTGCCAGCAAAACACAGAGCTCCTATAATTCACCCCTCCACTTT. This sequence encodes CASKTQSSYNSPLHF.

J is TRBJ1-1 and V is TRBV30; D is undetermined. Trimming took off 3 bases at V and 0 bases at J, with 8 bases between the two ends. CDR3 length: 13 amino acids. Germline V gene sequence: CDR1 GTSNPN, CDR2 SVGIG (reference sequence). The CDR3, as DNA: TGTGCCTGGAGCCGAAGTATGAACACTGAAGCTTTCTTT. Protein sequence: CAWSRSMNTEAFF.

The chain uses TRBV9 and TRBJ2-5; D remains ambiguous. CDR3 length: 13 residues. The germline V gene encodes CDR1 SGDLS and CDR2 YYNGEE. Trimming removed 2 bases at V and 5 bases at J, with 10 bases between. The CDR3, as DNA: TGTGCCAGCAGCGTGGACCCCAAGGAGACCCAGTACTTC. Its protein is CASSVDPKETQYF.

The chain recombines TRBV18 with TRBJ2-1; no definite D call. The CDR3 length is 15 residues. Trimming took off 3 bases at V and 0 bases at J, with 9 bases between the two ends. Germline CDR1 reads KGHSH; CDR2 reads LQKENI. For the CDR3, the DNA is TGTGCCAGCTCACCTCTCAGAAGCTCCTACAATGAGCAGTTCTTC. It codes for CASSPLRSSYNEQFF.

The chain recombines TRBV6-1 with TRBJ2-1, with 13 bases that match TRBD2. Trimming at V came to 3 bases and at J to 15 bases, leaving 5 bases not matched to a gene. Germline CDR1 MNHNS, CDR2 SASEGT. The CDR3 is 13 amino acids. CDR3 sequence reads: CASSDRTSGGMFF. The CDR3 DNA reads TGTGCCAGCAGTGATCGGACTAGCGGGGGCATGTTCTTC.

V and J are TRBV5-1 and TRBJ1-2, with D maybe TRBD1 (6 bases). Germline CDR1 reads SGHRS; CDR2 reads YFSETQ. Trimming removed 6 bases from V and 3 bases from J, with 12 bases in between. The CDR3 extends over 13 amino acids. CDR3 coding DNA: TGCGCCAGCACGCAGGGGTGGGACTATGGCTACACCTTC. Translating gives CASTQGWDYGYTF.

The V and J genes are TRBV10-3 and TRBJ1-4, with 8 bases aligning to TRBD1. Germline V gene sequence: CDR1 ENHRY, CDR2 SYGVKD. The trim removed 6 bases at V and 6 bases at J, leaving 0 bases unmatched. The CDR3 contains 12 residues. CDR3 DNA: TGTGCCATCAGGACAGGGGATGAAAAACTGTTTTTT. Translated: CAIRTGDEKLFF.

The chain recombines TRBV5-1 with TRBJ1-4; no reliable D call. Trimming left V 4 bases short and J 0 bases short, with 13 bases between. This CDR3 is built from 16 residues. Germline assignment: CDR1 SGHRS and CDR2 YFSETQ. CDR3 in amino acids: CASSPSIGATNEKLFF. In DNA form, the CDR3 reads TGCGCCAGCAGCCCGTCAATTGGGGCAACTAATGAAAAACTGTTTTTT.

The chain employs TRBV10-3 and TRBJ2-7, with TRBD1 matching over 8 bases. Germline V gene data show CDR1 as ENHRY and CDR2 as SYGVKD. Trimming took 5 bases from V and 0 from J; bases not matched to a gene: 3. The CDR3 is 14 amino acids. DNA for the CDR3: TGTGCCATCAGTACAGGACAGGGCTCCTACGAGCAGTACTTC. Translation: CAISTGQGSYEQYF.

This clone was detected once. The chain has TRBV5-1 and TRBJ1-2; 8 bases map to TRBD1. The germline gives CDR1 SGHRS, CDR2 YFSETQ. V trimming: 4 bases; J trimming: 2 bases; junction bases outside the gene matches: 4. This CDR3 has 14 amino acids. CDR3 coding DNA: TGCGCCAGCAGCAGAACAGGGGGAAACTATGGCTACACCTTC. Amino acid sequence: CASSRTGGNYGYTF. Filled out from reference TRBV5-1 and TRBJ1-2, the complete variable domain reads KAGVTQTPRYLIKTRGQQVTLSCSPISGHRSVSWYQQTPGQGLQFLFEYFSETQRNKGNFPGRFSGRQFSNSRSEMNVSTLELGDSALYLCASSRTGGNYGYTFGSGTRLTVV.

V usage is TRBV6-1 and J usage is TRBJ2-1; 12 positions agree with TRBD2. Germline assignment: CDR1 MNHNS and CDR2 SASEGT. The J segment lost 12 bases and the V segment lost 8 bases, leaving 14 bases of the junction unmatched. This CDR3 has 15 amino acids. The CDR3 reads CASSRSASGGVWQFF. CDR3 bases: TGTGCCAGCTCTCGGTCGGCTAGCGGGGGGGTTTGGCAGTTCTTC.

J is TRBJ1-1 and V is TRBV30, with 8 bases lining up with TRBD1. CDR1 is GTSNPN, CDR2 SVGIG, per germline (reference sequence). V shed 7 bases, J shed 6 bases, and the junction held 7 bases outside the gene matches. This CDR3 is 12 amino acids long. The CDR3 sequence: CAFDRGKAEAFF. The CDR3 bases are TGTGCCTTTGACAGGGGAAAGGCTGAAGCTTTCTTT.

The chain couples TRBV4-3 to TRBJ2-3, with 7 positions matching TRBD1. Germline V gene sequence: CDR1 LGHNA, CDR2 YSLEER. Trimming cost V 4 bases and J 6 bases; bases outside gene matches: 7. The CDR3 runs 14 residues. CDR3 protein: CASSPATGMDTQYF. In nucleotides, the CDR3 is TGCGCCAGCAGCCCGGCGACAGGGATGGATACGCAGTATTTT.

J is TRBJ2-2 and V is TRBV11-2; tentatively, D is TRBD2 (7 bases). CDR3 length: 15 residues. CDR1 is SGHAT and CDR2 is FQNNGV in the germline V gene. The germline V and J ends were trimmed by 3 bases and 4 bases, with 12 bases remaining between them. CDR3 coding DNA: TGTGCCAGCAGCTTCGGGGGGCGCATCACCGGGGAGCTGTTTTTT. This translates into CASSFGGRITGELFF.

The CDR3 here is CASGENTEAFF. The CDR3 DNA sequence: TGTGCCAGCGGGGAGAACACTGAAGCTTTCTTT. The chain has TRBV6-6 and TRBJ1-1; the D is unclear. The germline V gene encodes CDR1 MNHNY and CDR2 SVGAGI (reference sequence). The CDR3 runs to 11 residues. Between the trimmed V and J ends, which lost 8 bases and 1 base, there was a span of 5 bases.

The chain joins TRBV2 to TRBJ1-4; TRBD1 matches at 7 bases. Germline V gene sequence: CDR1 SNHLY, CDR2 FYNNEI. The V and J ends lost 4 bases and 8 bases, in that order; junction bases with no gene match: 10. The CDR3 spans 15 residues. The CDR3 coding sequence is TGTGCCAGCAGTGTACAGGGGATTCTAGCCGAAAAACTGTTTTTT. Translation: CASSVQGILAEKLFF.

CDR3 residues: CASSKADRSAGELFF. The DNA for the CDR3 is TGTGCCAGCAGCAAAGCCGACAGGTCTGCCGGGGAGCTGTTTTTT. V is TRBV21-1 and J is TRBJ2-2; the table's D call, TRBD1, has no DNA check behind it. TRBV21-1 is designated a pseudogene. The CDR3 is 15 residues long.

This chain uses TRBV9 with TRBJ2-1; either TRBD1 or TRBD2 may fit D (6 bases each). Germline lookup yields CDR1 SGDLS and CDR2 YYNGEE. The CDR3 contains 15 residues. Between the trimmed V and J ends, which lost 1 base and 8 bases, there was a span of 16 bases. CDR3 residues: CASSVSSWGADEQFF. CDR3 nucleotides: TGTGCCAGCAGCGTATCTTCTTGGGGGGCTGATGAGCAGTTCTTC.

The chain recombines TRBV9 with TRBJ2-2; D gene unclear. This CDR3 has 15 amino acids. V was clipped by 0 bases and J by 1 base, with 7 bases between them. CDR1 and CDR2 from the germline V gene are SGDLS and YYNGEE. This chain's CDR3 is CASSVATVNTGELFF. CDR3 DNA sequence: TGTGCCAGCAGCGTAGCTACGGTGAACACCGGGGAGCTGTTTTTT.

The chain combines TRBV5-4 with TRBJ1-1; D not certain. Looked up from germline, CDR1 is SGHNT and CDR2 is YYREEE (reference sequence). This CDR3 region has 14 residues. V lost 3 bases, J lost 1 base, and 10 bases lay in between. The CDR3 sequence: CASSSNRGNTEAFF. CDR3 DNA sequence: TGTGCCAGCAGCTCGAATCGGGGGAACACTGAAGCTTTCTTT.

The genes are TRBV29-1 and TRBJ2-2, with 10 positions matching TRBD1. The CDR3 runs to 12 residues. V shed 6 bases and J 7 bases; nucleotides not matched to a gene: 2. CDR1 is SQVTM and CDR2 is ANQGSEA in the germline V gene. The CDR3 region has the DNA TGCAGCGTGGGGACAGGGGACGGGGAGCTGTTTTTT. It is translated as CSVGTGDGELFF.

A few counts support this clone. J is TRBJ1-1 and V is TRBV28; D uncertain. Germline V gives CDR1 MDHEN, CDR2 SYDVKM. The CDR3 is made up of 11 amino acids. V was cut by 6 bases and J by 8 bases, with 10 bases left in between. The CDR3 sequence is CASSLIKEAFF. Written as DNA, the CDR3 is TGTGCCAGCAGCCTTATAAAGGAAGCTTTCTTT.

This chain links TRBV18 with TRBJ1-2, with D possibly being TRBD1 (6 bases). Per the germline V gene, CDR1 is KGHSH and CDR2 is LQKENI. This CDR3 has 14 amino acids. V dropped 5 bases and J dropped 3 bases, with 13 bases sitting between them. The CDR3 DNA sequence: TGTGCCAGCTCATGGGAGGCAGGGGACTATGGCTACACCTTC. This sequence encodes CASSWEAGDYGYTF.

The V gene is TRBV18, the J gene TRBJ1-5; no reliable D call. Trimming stripped 0 bases from V and 5 bases from J, with 2 bases between. The CDR3 is 12 residues long. Per germline, CDR1 KGHSH and CDR2 LQKENI. Here the CDR3 reads CASSPPHQPQHF. DNA for the CDR3: TGTGCCAGCTCACCACCACATCAGCCCCAGCATTTT.

The gene calls are TRBV6-6 and TRBJ1-1; 8 bases fit TRBD1. Per the germline V gene, CDR1 is MNHNY and CDR2 is SVGAGI (reference sequence). CDR3 length: 16 amino acids. J was trimmed by 0 bases and V by 4 bases; bases with no gene match: 7. CDR3 loop: CASSLGQDLLNTEAFF. CDR3 bases: TGTGCCAGCAGTTTGGGACAGGACCTTCTGAACACTGAAGCTTTCTTT.

The chain links TRBV9 to TRBJ1-1; D call uncertain. V lost 2 bases and J lost 1, with 6 bases in between. Germline V CDR1 and CDR2: SGDLS, YYNGEE. The length of the CDR3 is 13 residues. The CDR3 loop reads CASSVQQNTEAFF. Written as DNA, the CDR3 is TGTGCCAGCAGCGTCCAGCAGAACACTGAAGCTTTCTTT.

The rearrangement links TRBV11-2 to TRBJ1-6, with D possibly TRBD1 on 5 matching bases. Germline V gene data show CDR1 as SGHAT and CDR2 as FQNNGV. Trimming removed 5 bases from V and 7 bases from J, with 15 bases in between. The CDR3 runs 15 residues. The DNA of the CDR3 is TGTGCCAGCAGCCCCGACAGTCTCAACAATTCACCCCTCCACTTT. Translating it yields CASSPDSLNNSPLHF.